This T cell receptor (beta chain) was captured in a study of T-cell reconstitution after alpha-beta-depleted transplantation in children. Notes on the study in general: Newly produced T cells mostly accounted for T-cell counts and diversity one year post-transplant.

The library targeted TCRbeta and was prepared with unique molecular identifiers. TCRdb used MiXCR to reprocess the PCR reads, holding one entry per CDR3 protein. Among roughly 570,000 distinct CDR3 sequences listed, approximately 30% were seen once. This clonotype was detected only a few times. The antigen remains undetermined. Losses at the gene ends were 4 bases for V and 5 bases for J; bases not matched to a gene: 6. The CDR3 consists of 14 residues. The germline gives CDR1 MNHEY, CDR2 SMNVEV (reference sequence). The chain combines TRBV27 with TRBJ2-5; 8 bases are shared with TRBD1. The material sequenced was PBMCs, taken before TCRalphabeta/CD19-depleted stem cell transplant. This TCR derives from a boy in the first two years of life with Wiskott-Aldrich syndrome, due to receive a stem cell transplant. CDR3 bases: TGTGCCAGCAGTTCCGACAGGGGAAGGGAGACCCAGTACTTC. Translation gives CASSSDRGRETQYF.